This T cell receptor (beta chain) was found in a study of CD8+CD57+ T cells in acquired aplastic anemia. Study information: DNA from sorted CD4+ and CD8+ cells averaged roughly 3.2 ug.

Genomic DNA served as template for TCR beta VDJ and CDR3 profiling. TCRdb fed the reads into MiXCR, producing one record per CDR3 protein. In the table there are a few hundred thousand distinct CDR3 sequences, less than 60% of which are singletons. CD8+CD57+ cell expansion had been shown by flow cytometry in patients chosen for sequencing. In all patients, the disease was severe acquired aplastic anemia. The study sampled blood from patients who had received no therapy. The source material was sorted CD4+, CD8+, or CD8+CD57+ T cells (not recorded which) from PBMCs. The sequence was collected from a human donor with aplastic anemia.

Here the CDR3 reads CASSAGLAGVDEQFF. CDR3 nucleotide sequence: TGCGCCAGCAGCGCGGGACTAGCGGGGGTCGATGAGCAGTTCTTC. The rearrangement uses TRBV5-1 and TRBJ2-1, with 14 bases lining up with TRBD2. CDR3 length: 15 residues. Trimming took 4 bases from V and 8 from J; bases not matched to a gene: 5. From germline, CDR1 is SGHRS and CDR2 YFSETQ.